In this sample, the clone carrying this T cell receptor beta chain turned up a few times. What it recognizes is unknown. The entirety of the isolated RNA underwent reverse transcription, so expressed TCRB transcripts were sequenced. Some clones are missing from TCRdb's copy, which holds only in-frame ones; the method was immunoSEQ multiplex PCR. There are 350,000 to 400,000 clones in the sample; about 14% occur only once, and roughly 0.017% lies in the top ten. This entry comes from a study of beta chain features in type 1 diabetes. About the study: Examination covered under 110 million sorted cells spanning all samples.

The CDR3 covers 13 residues. The V gene's germline CDR1 is LGHNA and CDR2 YNFKEQ. The germline V and J ends were trimmed by 0 bases and 11 bases, with 13 bases remaining between them. Findings and caveats of the study: Whether TCRB rearrangement is influenced by HLA type was left unresolved in this analysis.

V usage is TRBV4-2 and J usage is TRBJ1-1; maybe TRBD1 (5 bases). The sample comprised naive CD4+ T cells from blood. This clonotype was sampled from a young woman in good health. Here the CDR3 reads CASSQDQGLAAFF. The CDR3 DNA follows: TGTGCCAGCAGCCAAGATCAGGGATTGGCGGCTTTCTTT.